This T cell receptor (beta chain) was sequenced during a study of radiotherapy plus CTLA-4 blockade in lung cancer. Whole-study context: There were objective responses in approximately 20% of patients, and around 31% had disease control. Study-wide findings and caveats: Clones of tumor-derived TCRs expanded in blood after radiotherapy plus ipilimumab.

Only a few counts were recorded for this clone. The antigen is unknown. Treatment of patients with chemo-refractory metastatic non-small-cell lung cancer consisted of focal radiation plus CTLA-4 blockade with ipilimumab. CDR1 and CDR2 from the germline V gene are SEHNR and FQNEAQ (reference sequence). Trimming cost V 0 bases and J 3 bases; bases outside gene matches: 1. The CDR3 extends over 14 amino acids. Generated by immunoSEQ multiplex PCR, the TCRdb table keeps only in-frame clones and is missing some. The repertoire holds over 60,000 clones, with around 90% as singletons. This chain connects TRBV7-9 to TRBJ2-7, with 8 nucleotides matching TRBD1. The TCR originated in a human donor with non-small cell lung cancer that progressed on radiotherapy plus ipilimumab. This specimen consisted of peripheral blood, obtained from a patient treated with radiotherapy plus ipilimumab. DNA for the CDR3: TGTGCCAGCAGCTTAGCGGGACAGGACTACGAGCAGTACGTC. It encodes CASSLAGQDYEQYV.